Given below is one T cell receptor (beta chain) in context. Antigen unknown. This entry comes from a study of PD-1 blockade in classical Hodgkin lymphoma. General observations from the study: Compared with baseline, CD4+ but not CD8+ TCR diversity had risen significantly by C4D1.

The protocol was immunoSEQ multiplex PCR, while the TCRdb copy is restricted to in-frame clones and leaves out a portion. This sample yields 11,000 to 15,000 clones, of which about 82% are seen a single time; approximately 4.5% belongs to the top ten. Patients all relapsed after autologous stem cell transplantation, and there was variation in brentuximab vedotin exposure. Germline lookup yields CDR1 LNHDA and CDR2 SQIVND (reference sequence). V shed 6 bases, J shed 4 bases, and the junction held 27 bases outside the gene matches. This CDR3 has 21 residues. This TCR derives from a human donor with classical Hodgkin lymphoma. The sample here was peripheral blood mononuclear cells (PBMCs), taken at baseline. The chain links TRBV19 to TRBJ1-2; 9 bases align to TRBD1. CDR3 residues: CASRGSIRPFLQGAGIYGYTF. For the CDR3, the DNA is TGTGCCAGTAGAGGATCCATCAGGCCCTTCCTACAGGGGGCTGGGATCTATGGCTACACCTTC.